The T cell receptor (beta chain) under discussion was sequenced for a study of cytomegalovirus exposure and HLA in healthy donors. This PCR relied on a set of 60 Vbeta primers and 13 Jbeta primers. The table came from immunoSEQ multiplex PCR; TCRdb's copy has only in-frame clones and leaves some out. Counted here are tens of thousands of clones, over 75% occurring once; the ten biggest clones make up approximately 7.5%. Notes on the study in general: As a later analysis revealed, the rate of TCR association differed by HLA locus, with DRB1 most and HLA-C fewest. Later work associated around 18,000 TCR beta sequences with HLA alleles at 0.05 false discovery rate. Researchers reported from a later analysis that most CMV-associated TCR beta chains appeared HLA-restricted.

Concerning this clone itself: Its antigen is unidentified.

Those who donated were healthy bone marrow donors. Germline CDR1 reads SGHRS; CDR2 reads YFSETQ. V lost 4 bases, J lost 7 bases, and 11 bases stayed unmatched. The length of the CDR3 is 14 residues. Sequencing was performed on PBMCs. This TCR derives from a man aged 30 to 45 in good health and CMV-seronegative. V usage is TRBV5-1 and J usage is TRBJ2-7; 7 positions agree with TRBD1. CDR3 DNA: TGCGCCAGCAGCAAGGGGACAGTTGCCCAAGAGCAGTACTTC. Its protein is CASSKGTVAQEQYF.